The present entry profiles one TCR beta chain with its context. The antigen remains unidentified. This sample was taken from a study of cytomegalovirus exposure and HLA in healthy donors. Study outcomes and limitations: Usually a TCR sequence was rare, but some public TCRs were found in many donors. In a later analysis, DRB1 alleles had the most associated TCRs; HLA-C alleles the fewest. The study had only CMV serostatus as immune exposure information.

Researchers ran the PCR with 60 Vbeta and 13 Jbeta primers. The table came from immunoSEQ multiplex PCR; TCRdb's copy has only in-frame clones and leaves some out. Altogether roughly 48,000 clones are present, 73% being singletons, with the ten largest covering 2.5% to 3%. Samples came from healthy bone marrow donors. Germline V gives CDR1 SGHTA, CDR2 FQGNSA. Trimming cost V 3 bases and J 1 base; bases outside gene matches: 2. The CDR3 length is 16 residues. Material: PBMCs. The sequence came from a man between 18 and 29 years old in good health and CMV-seronegative. The chain uses TRBV7-2 and TRBJ2-2; 10 positions agree with TRBD2. CDR3 sequence (DNA): TGTGCCAGCAGCTTGCGACTAGCGGGGAACACCGGGGAGCTGTTTTTT. Its protein is CASSLRLAGNTGELFF.